This TCR beta chain was retrieved from a study of cytomegalovirus exposure and HLA in healthy donors. Notes on the study in general: At a 0.05 false discovery rate, a later analysis found around 17,000 TCR beta sequences to be associated with HLA alleles.

The primer mix had 60 Vbeta and 13 Jbeta primers. Profiled with immunoSEQ multiplex PCR; TCRdb holds only in-frame clones, not every one. The table lists about 140,000 clones, approximately 79% of them singletons, with about 6.5% in the top ten. Germline CDR1 reads SGHNT; CDR2 reads YYREEE (reference sequence). This CDR3 spans 14 amino acids. The V segment lost 4 bases and the J segment 0 bases; nucleotides outside the gene matches: 3. Remarks on this clone: Its antigen is unknown.

This chain links TRBV5-4 with TRBJ2-7, with 8 nucleotides matching TRBD2. This receptor was obtained from a man in his forties in good health and CMV-seropositive. The sequenced sample consisted of PBMCs. CDR3 sequence reads: CASSPGTSSYEQYF. The CDR3 DNA is TGTGCCAGCAGCCCCGGGACTAGCTCCTACGAGCAGTACTTC.